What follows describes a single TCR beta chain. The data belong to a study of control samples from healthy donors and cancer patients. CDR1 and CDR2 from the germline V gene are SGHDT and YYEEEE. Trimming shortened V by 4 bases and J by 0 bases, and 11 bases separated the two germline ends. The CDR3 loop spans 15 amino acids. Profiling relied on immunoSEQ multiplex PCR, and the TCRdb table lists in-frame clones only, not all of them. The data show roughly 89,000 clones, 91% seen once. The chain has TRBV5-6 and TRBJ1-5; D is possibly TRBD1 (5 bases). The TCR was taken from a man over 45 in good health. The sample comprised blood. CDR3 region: CASSPGQNSNQPQHF. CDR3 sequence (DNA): TGTGCCAGCAGCCCGGGGCAGAATAGCAATCAGCCCCAGCATTTT.